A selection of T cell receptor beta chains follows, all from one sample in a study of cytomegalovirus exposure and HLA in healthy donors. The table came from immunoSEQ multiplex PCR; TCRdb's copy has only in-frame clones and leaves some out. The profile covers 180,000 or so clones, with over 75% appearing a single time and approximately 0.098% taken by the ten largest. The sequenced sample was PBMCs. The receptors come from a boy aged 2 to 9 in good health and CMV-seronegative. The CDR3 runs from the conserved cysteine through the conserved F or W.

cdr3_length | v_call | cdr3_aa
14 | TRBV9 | CASSVGSHNYGYTF
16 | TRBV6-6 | CASRMGGGQAKNIQYF
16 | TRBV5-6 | CASSPFPGLDNSPLHF
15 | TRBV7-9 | CAYSPAGSGANVLTF
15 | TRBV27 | CASAPGTGGGYEQYF
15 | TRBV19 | CASSNRNRRNYGYTF
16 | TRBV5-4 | CASSSKDGGETGELFF
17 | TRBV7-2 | CASSLGPGTGFGETQYF
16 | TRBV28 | CASSFGYRISNQPQHF
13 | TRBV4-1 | CASSQVLSETQYF
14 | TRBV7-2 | CASSQSGNSDTQYF
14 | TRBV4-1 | CASSQDLGRDEQYF
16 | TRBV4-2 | CASSQQGQGRDTEAFF
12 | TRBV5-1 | CASSPDQETQYF
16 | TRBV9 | CASSDPSGGGTDTQYF
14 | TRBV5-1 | CASSLSDRGYEQYF
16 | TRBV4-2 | CASSPRQGAWYGEQFF
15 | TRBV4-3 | CASSRDRSAKNIQYF
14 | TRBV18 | CASSPVTGRDGYTF
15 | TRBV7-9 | CASSFLARAKETQYF
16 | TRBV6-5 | CASSSSGTGATGELFF
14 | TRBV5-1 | CASSLELGANEQFF
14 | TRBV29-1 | CSVGVGQGDYGYTF
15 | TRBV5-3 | CARSFDSLAKNIQYF
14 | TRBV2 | CASSEALRGGWQFF
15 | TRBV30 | CAWSVRRGQGTEAFF
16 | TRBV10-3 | CAISDLAGVGVDTQYF
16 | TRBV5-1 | CASSYPYRGRTGELFF